This entry lists 26 T cell receptor beta chains sequenced from one sample in a study of blood T cell repertoires in COVID-19. Repertoires were generated with immunoSEQ multiplex PCR, while TCRdb's copy carries only in-frame clones and drops some. The sample includes 65,000 to 85,000 clones, 70% to 90% of them seen just once. Sequencing used peripheral blood. The origin of the receptors is a man aged 80 or over with COVID-19, enrolled during active disease.

Of note for this clone: The germline gene is not matched at one end of the junction; a read error may be the cause. The V call is TRBV9, the J call TRBJ1-6; D unresolved. The CDR3 loop spans 14 amino acids. In germline, CDR1 is SGDLS, CDR2 YYNGEE. CDR3 DNA: TGTGCCAGCAGCGTAGGCCAGTATAACTCACCCCTCCACTTT. This codes for CASSVGQYNSPLHF.

Written as DNA, the CDR3 is TGTGCCAGCAGCCCCGACGGGACTAGTGCCTACAATGAGCAGTTCTTC. Its translation: CASSPDGTSAYNEQFF. This chain joins TRBV7-2 and TRBJ2-1; 8 bases match TRBD2. Germline V gene lookup returns CDR1 SGHTA and CDR2 FQGNSA. With V trimmed by 5 bases and J by 2 bases, 8 bases remained unmatched. This CDR3 has 16 residues.

This chain links TRBV7-9 with TRBJ1-1, with D possibly TRBD1 on 6 matching bases. The CDR3 runs to 12 residues. Germline V gene data show CDR1 as SEHNR and CDR2 as FQNEAQ (reference sequence). Trimming took 5 bases from V and 8 from J, leaving 12 bases between them. CDR3 bases: TGTGCCAGCAGCCTCCCAGGGACAGAAGCTTTCTTT. Translated, it gives CASSLPGTEAFF.

The chain links TRBV11-3 to TRBJ2-2; maybe TRBD2 (6 bases). Germline V gene lookup returns CDR1 SGHNT and CDR2 YENEEA. The CDR3 sequence is 16 residues long. The V end was cut by 1 base, the J end by 0 bases, with 9 bases between. CDR3 bases: TGTGCCAGCAGCTTAGTGCGGGGACCGAACACCGGGGAGCTGTTTTTT. Protein sequence: CASSLVRGPNTGELFF. The variable domain in full, completed from reference TRBV11-3 and TRBJ2-2, reads EAGVVQSPRYKIIEKKQPVAFWCNPISGHNTLYWYLQNLGQGPELLIRYENEEAVDDSQLPKDRFSAERLKGVDSTLKIQPAELGDSAVYLCASSLVRGPNTGELFFGEGSRLTVL.

The J gene is TRBJ2-7, the V gene TRBV14, with 8 nucleotides matching TRBD1. Trimming removed 4 bases from V and 6 bases from J; junction bases left unmatched: 14. Per the germline V gene, CDR1 is SGHDN and CDR2 is FVKESK. There are 16 residues in the CDR3. The CDR3 nucleotides read TGTGCCAGCAGCCTAACCGGACAGGGCTTAGTGGGCGAGCAGTACTTC. It encodes CASSLTGQGLVGEQYF.

The chain carries TRBV11-3 and TRBJ2-3; 7 positions match TRBD2. Germline CDR1 is SGHNT and CDR2 is YENEEA. This CDR3 spans 14 amino acids. V lost 5 bases to trimming and J lost 4 bases; unmatched junction nucleotides: 6. The CDR3 spells CASSPPGGPDTQYF. In DNA, the CDR3 is TGTGCCAGCAGCCCCCCGGGGGGTCCAGATACGCAGTATTTT.

The rearrangement uses TRBV19 and TRBJ2-7; possibly TRBD2 for D (5 bases). Deletions cut 3 bases from V and 0 bases from J, with 9 bases between. This CDR3 spans 14 amino acids. Germline CDR1 LNHDA, CDR2 SQIVND (reference sequence). As DNA, the CDR3 is TGTGCCAGTAGTATCGGGGTTAGCTCCTACGAGCAGTACTTC. It encodes CASSIGVSSYEQYF.

This chain joins TRBV19 and TRBJ2-5; 9 bases agree with TRBD2. V lost 3 bases, J lost 1 base, and 3 bases stayed unmatched. There are 15 residues in the CDR3. Germline assignment: CDR1 LNHDA and CDR2 SQIVND (reference sequence). CDR3 protein: CASSMSSGGQETQYF. DNA for the CDR3: TGTGCCAGTAGTATGAGTAGCGGGGGCCAAGAGACCCAGTACTTC.

The rearrangement uses TRBV9 and TRBJ2-5, with 11 bases that match TRBD2. V shed 4 bases, J shed 4 bases, and the junction held 3 bases outside the gene matches. This CDR3 region has 14 residues. Germline V lookup: CDR1 SGDLS, CDR2 YYNGEE. CDR3 region: CASSRSGGGETQYF. Written as DNA, the CDR3 is TGTGCCAGCAGCCGTAGCGGGGGGGGAGAGACCCAGTACTTC.

The gene calls are TRBV5-1 and TRBJ2-5; 8 nucleotides line up with TRBD2. Germline CDR1 SGHRS, CDR2 YFSETQ. Losses at the gene ends were 4 bases for V and 5 bases for J; bases not matched to a gene: 10. The CDR3 is made up of 15 amino acids. CDR3: CASSRSLSGEETQYF. Here the CDR3 DNA reads TGCGCCAGCAGCAGGTCCCTTAGCGGGGAGGAGACCCAGTACTTC.

The chain employs TRBV5-6 and TRBJ2-3, with D unclear. CDR3 size: 14 residues. V lost 0 bases, J lost 2 bases, and 7 bases lay in between. Germline-derived CDR1 and CDR2 are SGHDT and YYEEEE. The CDR3, as DNA: TGTGCCAGCAGCTTGGATATCCCCACAGATACGCAGTATTTT. Protein: CASSLDIPTDTQYF.

V and J are TRBV12-3 or TRBV12-4 and TRBJ2-5; D not certain. V lost 6 bases and J lost 5, with 10 bases in between. This CDR3 has 12 residues. CDR3 sequence (DNA): TGTGCCAGCAGCCTAAGTGTGGAGACCCAGTACTTC. Amino acid sequence: CASSLSVETQYF.

This chain links TRBV28 with TRBJ1-5; no definite D call. Germline V gives CDR1 MDHEN, CDR2 SYDVKM. This CDR3 spans 14 amino acids. Trimming stripped 2 bases from V and 7 bases from J, with 12 bases between. CDR3 residues: CASSLGGIFQPQHF. The CDR3 nucleotides read TGTGCCAGCAGTTTAGGAGGGATATTCCAGCCCCAGCATTTT.

This clone was picked up one time. The chain has TRBV11-3 and TRBJ2-3; TRBD1 is a possible D gene (6 bases). CDR3 size: 14 residues. The germline V gene has CDR1 SGHNT and CDR2 YENEEA. V gave up 6 bases and J gave up 0 bases, with 10 bases separating them. CDR3 loop: CASSTGQSTDTQYF. The CDR3 nucleotides read TGTGCCAGCAGTACAGGGCAAAGCACAGATACGCAGTATTTT.

V and J are TRBV29-1 and TRBJ2-7; 11 nucleotides align to TRBD1. The CDR3 runs to 13 residues. V shed 8 bases and J 4 bases; nucleotides not matched to a gene: 7. Germline lookup yields CDR1 SQVTM and CDR2 ANQGSEA. CDR3 region: CSHLGTGGYEQYF. For the CDR3, the DNA is TGCAGCCACCTGGGGACAGGGGGTTACGAGCAGTACTTC.

This chain joins TRBV2 and TRBJ1-5; 11 positions agree with TRBD1. With 4 bases clipped from V and 6 bases from J, the junction kept 5 bases outside the gene matches. The CDR3 is 15 amino acids. Per the germline V gene, CDR1 is SNHLY and CDR2 is FYNNEI. CDR3 sequence: CASSARTGGSQPQHF. CDR3 DNA: TGTGCCAGCAGTGCGCGGACAGGGGGCTCTCAGCCCCAGCATTTT.

The chain links TRBV19 to TRBJ1-1, with D perhaps matching TRBD1 (6 bases). The germline V gene encodes CDR1 LNHDA and CDR2 SQIVND (reference sequence). The CDR3 consists of 13 residues. V was cut by 5 bases and J by 11 bases, with 18 bases left in between. CDR3 bases: TGTGCCAGTAGTGAGGGGGACGGGGTCGGGGCTTTCTTT. This translates into CASSEGDGVGAFF.

The rearrangement joins TRBV7-3 to TRBJ2-4; no clear D. The germline V and J ends were trimmed by 5 bases and 9 bases, with 14 bases remaining between them. The CDR3 runs 13 residues. The germline gives CDR1 SGHTA, CDR2 FQGTGA. CDR3 nucleotides: TGTGCCAGCAGCCTCGATTCCGGCGGCATTCAGTACTTC. It specifies CASSLDSGGIQYF.

The chain joins TRBV5-1 to TRBJ2-2, with D tentatively TRBD2 (5 bases). The V gene lost 4 bases and the J gene lost 7 bases, with 23 bases spanning the gap. Germline-derived CDR1 and CDR2 are SGHRS and YFSETQ. CDR3 length: 17 amino acids. CDR3 region: CASSRIVDTRMDGELFF. CDR3 nucleotides: TGCGCCAGCAGCCGGATAGTTGACACTAGGATGGACGGGGAGCTGTTTTTT.

This clone was found a few times. The V gene is TRBV5-5, the J gene TRBJ1-2, with a tentative D call TRBD1 (6 bases). The germline gives CDR1 SGHKS, CDR2 YYEKEE (reference sequence). The CDR3 sequence is 15 residues long. Trimming cost V 2 bases and J 0 bases, with 11 bases left between them. The CDR3 spells CASSFLDRPNYGYTF. The DNA for the CDR3 is TGTGCCAGCAGCTTTTTGGACAGACCTAACTATGGCTACACCTTC.

The V and J genes are TRBV4-1 and TRBJ2-1; D possibly corresponds to TRBD2 (5 bases). Per the germline V gene, CDR1 is MGHRA and CDR2 is YSYEKL. This CDR3 is built from 16 residues. V lost 1 base, J lost 0 bases, and 10 bases lay in between. CDR3 DNA: TGCGCCAGCAGCCAAGTCGCGGGCGGCTCCTACAATGAGCAGTTCTTC. Its protein is CASSQVAGGSYNEQFF.

The rearrangement joins TRBV5-1 to TRBJ1-5; 9 bases agree with TRBD1. Germline lookup yields CDR1 SGHRS and CDR2 YFSETQ. The CDR3 spans 15 residues. V shed 1 base, J shed 4 bases, and the junction held 3 bases outside the gene matches. The CDR3 region is CASSLSGQGNQPQHF. CDR3 bases: TGCGCCAGCAGCTTGAGCGGACAGGGGAATCAGCCCCAGCATTTT.

This clone occurred once. The rearrangement uses TRBV7-9 and TRBJ1-4; D ambiguous. The V end was cut by 2 bases, the J end by 5 bases, with 9 bases between. The length of the CDR3 is 14 residues. Per the germline V gene, CDR1 is SEHNR and CDR2 is FQNEAQ (reference sequence). The CDR3 loop is CASSLNSGNEKLFF. DNA of the CDR3: TGTGCCAGCAGCTTAAATTCCGGGAATGAAAAACTGTTTTTT.

The V call is TRBV2, the J call TRBJ1-6; 11 bases match TRBD1. The CDR3 loop spans 15 amino acids. The V segment lost 4 bases and the J segment 8 bases; nucleotides outside the gene matches: 4. Germline CDR1 reads SNHLY; CDR2 reads FYNNEI. The CDR3: CASSVDRGQDSPLHF. CDR3 DNA: TGTGCCAGCAGTGTGGACAGGGGGCAGGATTCACCCCTCCACTTT.

V usage is TRBV5-1 and J usage is TRBJ1-2; TRBD1 matches at 9 bases. CDR1 and CDR2 from the germline V gene are SGHRS and YFSETQ. The CDR3 sequence is 14 residues long. Germline trimming cut 0 bases from V and 7 bases from J; bases unmatched to any gene: 4. The CDR3 DNA is TGCGCCAGCAGCTTGGGGACAGGGGTGTCTGGCTACACCTTC. It is translated as CASSLGTGVSGYTF.

The V gene is TRBV7-2, the J gene TRBJ2-7; D may be TRBD1 (5 bases). Trimming shortened V by 3 bases and J by 0 bases, and 9 bases separated the two germline ends. Germline V gene lookup returns CDR1 SGHTA and CDR2 FQGNSA. CDR3 length: 14 residues. The CDR3 DNA reads TGTGCCAGCAGCTTTGACAGTTTCTCCTACGAGCAGTACTTC. This gives the protein CASSFDSFSYEQYF.